This TCR beta chain was retrieved from a study of blood T cell repertoires in COVID-19. Across the study: The United States, Italy and Spain were the sources of the acute and convalescent COVID-19 samples.

In the authors' methods: How many nucleated cells were present was estimated from reference gene primer amplification. TCRdb keeps only in-frame clones here, not all; method: immunoSEQ multiplex PCR. V and J calls plus clone size are reproduced from that table; the DNA served to infer D and trimming. The sample lists approximately 360,000 clones, nearly 90% occurring once. The CDR3 has 16 residues. From germline, CDR1 is LGHNA and CDR2 YSLEER. Trimming took 2 bases from V and 6 from J; bases not matched to a gene: 12. The TCR comes from a young man with active or convalescent COVID-19. The sample consisted of peripheral blood. This rearrangement joins TRBV4-3 to TRBJ2-7; 8 bases are a match to TRBD1. Written as DNA, the CDR3 is TGCGCCAGCAGCCAACACAGGGGGAGTCGGTTTAGCGAGCAGTACTTC. It codes for CASSQHRGSRFSEQYF.